The 16 T cell receptor beta chains presented below share a single source sample, sequenced in a study of shared clonotypes between healthy human individuals. TCRdb keeps only in-frame clones here, not all; method: immunoSEQ multiplex PCR. The sample consists of approximately 1.5 million clones, around 98.5% of them appearing once. Material: naive CD4+ T cells sorted from blood. Subset here: CD45RA+ positively selected. These receptors were obtained from a man aged 25 to 45 in good health.

The DNA of the CDR3 is TGTGCCAGTAGTATAGCTGGGGCTGAAGCTTTCTTT. Protein product: CASSIAGAEAFF. This rearrangement joins TRBV19 to TRBJ1-1; D is ambiguous. Trimming stripped 1 base from V and 6 bases from J, with 6 bases between. Germline V gene lookup returns CDR1 LNHDA and CDR2 SQIVND (reference sequence). The CDR3 spans 12 residues.

The V call is TRBV30, the J call TRBJ2-7, with TRBD1 matching 8 bases. CDR1 is GTSNPN, CDR2 SVGIG, per germline (reference sequence). J gave up 0 bases and V 3 bases, and 10 bases lay outside the gene matches. The length of the CDR3 is 16 residues. The CDR3 here is CAWRERQGLISYEQYF. DNA for the CDR3: TGTGCCTGGAGAGAACGACAGGGGCTCATCTCCTACGAGCAGTACTTC.

This rearrangement joins TRBV2 to TRBJ1-5, with TRBD1 matching over 8 bases. Germline CDR1 and CDR2: SNHLY and FYNNEI. This CDR3 is 17 amino acids long. V gave up 6 bases and J gave up 4 bases; unmatched junction bases: 14. The CDR3 nucleotides read TGTGCCAGCAGCGCTAAGGATCGACAGGGGTGGAATCAGCCCCAGCATTTT. Its protein is CASSAKDRQGWNQPQHF.

This sequence joins TRBV10-3 and TRBJ2-1; tentatively, D is TRBD2 (6 bases). This CDR3 is 15 amino acids long. Germline loops: CDR1 ENHRY, CDR2 SYGVKD. The ends were cut back, 5 bases at V and 6 bases at J, with 17 bases in the middle. Written as DNA, the CDR3 is TGTGCCATCAGTCCCCAGACGGGAGTGGTCAATGAGCAGTTCTTC. This codes for CAISPQTGVVNEQFF.

This chain connects TRBV28 to TRBJ2-5, with 15 bases lining up with TRBD2. The length of the CDR3 is 19 residues. Losses at the gene ends were 5 bases for V and 5 bases for J; bases not matched to a gene: 15. CDR1 and CDR2 (germline): MDHEN, SYDVKM. The CDR3 protein is CASSPVSGLAGGSSETQYF. The CDR3 DNA reads as TGTGCCAGCAGTCCCGTATCGGGACTAGCGGGAGGATCCTCCGAGACCCAGTACTTC.

This chain uses TRBV27 with TRBJ2-7; D is ambiguous. CDR1 MNHEY and CDR2 SMNVEV come from the germline V gene (reference sequence). With 5 bases removed from V and 6 bases from J, the gap between germline ends came to 11 bases. This CDR3 spans 12 amino acids. CDR3 sequence: CASSRRTGEQYF. In DNA form, the CDR3 reads TGTGCCAGCAGTAGACGGACGGGCGAGCAGTACTTC.

This chain uses TRBV5-6 with TRBJ2-4; D may correspond to TRBD1 or TRBD2 (5 bases each). The CDR3 contains 16 residues. Germline CDR1 is SGHDT and CDR2 is YYEEEE. Trimming cost V 0 bases and J 7 bases, with 17 bases left between them. For the CDR3, the DNA is TGTGCCAGCAGCTTGGGTCTCGGGGCCCTGGGGAACATTCAGTACTTC. It is translated as CASSLGLGALGNIQYF.

The V gene is TRBV7-9, the J gene TRBJ2-2, with 10 bases that match TRBD1. J lost 4 bases, V lost 6 bases, and 11 bases had no gene match. The CDR3 runs 17 residues. CDR1 is SEHNR, CDR2 FQNEAQ, per germline (reference sequence). The CDR3 DNA is TGTGCCAGCAGAACGACAGGGGGCGCGTCGGGCACCGGGGAGCTGTTTTTT. It is translated as CASRTTGGASGTGELFF. The full variable domain, rest sourced from reference TRBV7-9 and TRBJ2-2, is DTGVSQNPRHKITKRGQNVTFRCDPISEHNRLYWYRQTLGQGPEFLTYFQNEAQLEKSRLLSDRFSAERPKGSFSTLEIQRTEQGDSAMYLCASRTTGGASGTGELFFGEGSRLTVL.

The rearrangement uses TRBV9 and TRBJ2-3; 7 bases fit TRBD2. Germline CDR1 is SGDLS and CDR2 is YYNGEE. There are 14 residues in the CDR3. The ends lost 1 base at V and 6 bases at J; junction bases unmatched: 5. CDR3: CASSVSGTQDTQYF. For the CDR3, the DNA is TGTGCCAGCAGCGTAAGCGGGACCCAGGATACGCAGTATTTT.

The V gene is TRBV11-2, the J gene TRBJ2-7; 9 nucleotides agree with TRBD2. The V gene end was trimmed by 5 bases and the J gene end by 6 bases; junction bases not matched to a gene: 17. This CDR3 has 17 residues. Germline CDR1 is SGHAT and CDR2 is FQNNGV. The CDR3 DNA reads TGTGCCAGCAGCCCGGGGCTGTGGGGCGGGAGGGGACCCGAGCAGTACTTC. Residues: CASSPGLWGGRGPEQYF.

CDR3 nucleotides: TGTGCCAGCTCAAGCCGGGACAGGGGAAGCAATCAGCCCCAGCATTTT. Protein product: CASSSRDRGSNQPQHF. This chain uses TRBV18 with TRBJ1-5, with 10 bases lining up with TRBD1. The V gene end was trimmed by 5 bases and the J gene end by 1 base; junction bases not matched to a gene: 5. Germline CDR1 reads KGHSH; CDR2 reads LQKENI. The CDR3 sequence is 16 residues long.

Worth noting for this clone: Other DNA sequences of this sample code for an identical CDR3. The V and J genes are TRBV19 and TRBJ2-5, with 13 positions matching TRBD2. The length of the CDR3 is 15 residues. Unmatched junction bases numbered 3, after V lost 3 bases and J lost 5 bases. The germline CDR1 and CDR2 sequences are LNHDA and SQIVND (reference sequence). As DNA, the CDR3 is TGTGCCAGTAGTATCCGGACTAGCGGGAGCGAGACCCAGTACTTC. This sequence encodes CASSIRTSGSETQYF. The full variable domain, in which reference TRBV19 and TRBJ2-5 provide the parts outside the CDR3, is DGGITQSPKYLFRKEGQNVTLSCEQNLNHDAMYWYRQDPGQGLRLIYYSQIVNDFQKGDIAEGYSVSREKKESFPLTVTSAQKNPTAFYLCASSIRTSGSETQYFGPGTRLLVL.

This chain joins TRBV9 and TRBJ2-2; 7 nucleotides line up with TRBD1. Germline V lookup: CDR1 SGDLS, CDR2 YYNGEE. Trimming cost V 6 bases and J 6 bases; bases outside gene matches: 8. This CDR3 contains 14 residues. The CDR3 sequence is CASTTGAVAGELFF. Here the CDR3 DNA reads TGTGCCAGCACCACAGGGGCTGTGGCCGGGGAGCTGTTTTTT.

The chain combines TRBV27 with TRBJ1-2; D not resolved. Germline V gene lookup returns CDR1 MNHEY and CDR2 SMNVEV (reference sequence). This CDR3 comprises 13 residues. Trimming removed 2 bases at V and 3 bases at J, with 7 bases between. Here the CDR3 reads CASSLNLDYGYTF. The CDR3 DNA is TGTGCCAGCAGTTTAAACCTGGACTATGGCTACACCTTC.

This clone was recorded once. The chain links TRBV7-9 to TRBJ2-1, with D perhaps TRBD1 (6 bases). The germline CDR1 and CDR2 sequences are SEHNR and FQNEAQ (reference sequence). Trimming cost V 5 bases and J 5 bases, with 22 bases left between them. The CDR3 extends over 17 amino acids. The CDR3, as DNA: TGTGCCAGCAGCCCCTACATACCGACAGGTCTGGACAATGAGCAGTTCTTC. The encoded protein is CASSPYIPTGLDNEQFF.

The chain uses TRBV28 and TRBJ1-1; tentatively, D is TRBD1 (5 bases). CDR1 and CDR2 (germline): MDHEN, SYDVKM. The CDR3 has 15 residues. The V gene lost 6 bases and the J gene lost 2 bases, with 16 bases spanning the gap. CDR3 sequence (DNA): TGTGCCAGCAGCCGGGGTGGGGGAGGCAACACTGAAGCTTTCTTT. Translating gives CASSRGGGGNTEAFF.